This T cell receptor (beta chain) was recorded in a study of blood T cell repertoires in COVID-19. In the study overall: The United States, Italy and Spain provided the acute and convalescent COVID-19 samples. T cells, B-cell-depleted T cells, or PBMCs supplied cDNA or gDNA.

The table lists this clone with a count of one. Per the original methods: Amplified reference gene primers provided the basis for estimating nucleated cell counts. Profiling relied on immunoSEQ multiplex PCR, and the TCRdb table lists in-frame clones only, not all of them. D and trimming were read from the DNA, whereas the V and J calls and clone size are those reported in that table. The sample holds under 95,000 clones, around 90% seen once. The CDR3 spans 16 residues. Per the germline V gene, CDR1 is LNHDA and CDR2 is SQIVND (reference sequence). The ends were cut back, 0 bases at V and 10 bases at J, with 16 bases in the middle.

The source is a woman of 80 years or more with acute or convalescent COVID-19. The chain links TRBV19 to TRBJ1-6, with D maybe TRBD1 (5 bases). Sequencing was carried out using peripheral blood. In DNA, the CDR3 is TGTGCCAGTAGTATAGAGGCCGGGCAGGGTGTCTCACCCCTCCACTTT. Amino acid sequence: CASSIEAGQGVSPLHF.